The text below deals with one T cell receptor (beta chain). The antigen is undetermined. Amplification targeted TCR beta CDR3 regions from RNA transcripts. A first-round RT-PCR of the TCR CDR3 used the HTBI primer set. MiXCR, run by TCRdb on the multiplex PCR reads, gives a single entry per CDR3 protein. The sample includes 500,000 to 600,000 distinct CDR3 sequences, 46% of them seen just once. This record belongs to a study of T cells in Graves' hyperthyroidism and ophthalmopathy. Aged 18 to 65, the patients had hyperthyroidism that was newly diagnosed and had lasted under 2 months. It was uncontrolled infection, other autoimmune disease, pregnancy or lactation that excluded patients. Each diagnosis was grounded in clinical symptoms, serum thyroxine and TRAb, thyroid ultrasound, and orbital computed tomography. Overall study findings and caveats: Ophthalmopathy was told apart from stable hyperthyroidism by a 13 V-J model.

The receptor comes from a woman younger than 35 with Graves' hyperthyroidism. What was sequenced was peripheral blood or thyroid tissue (not recorded which).

This CDR3 is CSLVGDTNTEAFF. The CDR3 bases are TGCAGCCTAGTTGGAGACACGAACACTGAAGCTTTCTTT. This rearrangement joins TRBV29-1 to TRBJ1-1; D ambiguous. V was shortened by 8 bases and J by 1 base, with 14 bases between the two germline ends. Germline V gene sequence: CDR1 SQVTM, CDR2 ANQGSEA. This CDR3 is built from 13 residues.